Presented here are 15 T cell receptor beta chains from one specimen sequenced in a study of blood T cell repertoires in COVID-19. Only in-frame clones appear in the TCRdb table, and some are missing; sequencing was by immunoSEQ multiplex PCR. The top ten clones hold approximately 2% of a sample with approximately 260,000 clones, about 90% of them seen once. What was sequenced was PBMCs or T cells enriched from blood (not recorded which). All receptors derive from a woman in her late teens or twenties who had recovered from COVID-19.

The CDR3 DNA reads TGTGCCAGCAGCCAGGGGGCGGTCCTCGATGGCTACACCTTC. This gives the protein CASSQGAVLDGYTF. The V call is TRBV3-1 (or the pseudogene TRBV3-2), the J call TRBJ1-2, with a weak D call TRBD1 (6 bases). CDR1 and CDR2 (germline): LGHDT, YNNKEL (reference sequence). This CDR3 is built from 14 residues. V lost 3 bases to trimming and J lost 6 bases, with 14 bases between them.

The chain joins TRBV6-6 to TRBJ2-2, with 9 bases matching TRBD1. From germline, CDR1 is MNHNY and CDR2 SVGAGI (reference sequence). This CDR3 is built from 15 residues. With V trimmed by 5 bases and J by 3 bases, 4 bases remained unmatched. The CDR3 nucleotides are TGTGCCAGCAGTCCCGGGGACAGGGACACCGGGGAGCTGTTTTTT. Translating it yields CASSPGDRDTGELFF.

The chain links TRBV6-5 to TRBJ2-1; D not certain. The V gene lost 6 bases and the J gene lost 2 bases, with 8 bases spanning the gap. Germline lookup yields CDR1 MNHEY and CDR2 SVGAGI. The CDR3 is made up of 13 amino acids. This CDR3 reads CASRQLTYNEQFF. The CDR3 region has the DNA TGTGCCAGCAGGCAGTTGACCTACAATGAGCAGTTCTTC.

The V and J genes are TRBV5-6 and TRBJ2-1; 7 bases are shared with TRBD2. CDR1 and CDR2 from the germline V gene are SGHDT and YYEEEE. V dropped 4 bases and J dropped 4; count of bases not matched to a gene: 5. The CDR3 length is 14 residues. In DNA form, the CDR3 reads TGTGCCAGCAGCCCCCCCGGGGGGTACAATGAGCAGTTCTTC. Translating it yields CASSPPGGYNEQFF. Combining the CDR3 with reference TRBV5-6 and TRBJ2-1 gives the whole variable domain DAGVTQSPTHLIKTRGQQVTLRCSPKSGHDTVSWYQQALGQGPQFIFQYYEEEERQRGNFPDRFSGHQFPNYSSELNVNALLLGDSALYLCASSPPGGYNEQFFGPGTRLTVL.

The CDR3 nucleotides are TGCGCCAGCAGCGCGGAGATCGGAGAAACCCAGTACTTC. Translating gives CASSAEIGETQYF. The V gene is TRBV5-1, the J gene TRBJ2-5, with no clear D. CDR3 size: 13 residues. V was shortened by 4 bases and J by 8 bases, with 15 bases between the two germline ends. The germline V gene encodes CDR1 SGHRS and CDR2 YFSETQ. Variable domain in full (rest from reference TRBV5-1 and TRBJ2-5): KAGVTQTPRYLIKTRGQQVTLSCSPISGHRSVSWYQQTPGQGLQFLFEYFSETQRNKGNFPGRFSGRQFSNSRSEMNVSTLELGDSALYLCASSAEIGETQYFGPGTRLLVL.

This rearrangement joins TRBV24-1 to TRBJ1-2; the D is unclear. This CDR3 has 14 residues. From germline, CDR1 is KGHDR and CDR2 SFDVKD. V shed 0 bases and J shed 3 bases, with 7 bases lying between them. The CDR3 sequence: CATSDLSRDYGYTF. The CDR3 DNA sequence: TGTGCCACCAGTGATTTGAGTCGGGACTATGGCTACACCTTC.

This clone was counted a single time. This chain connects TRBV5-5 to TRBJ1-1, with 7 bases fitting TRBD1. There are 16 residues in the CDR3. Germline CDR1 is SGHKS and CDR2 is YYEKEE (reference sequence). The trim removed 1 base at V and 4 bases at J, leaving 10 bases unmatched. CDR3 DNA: TGTGCCAGCAGCTTGATCCCCCCCCCAGGGGGCACTGAAGCTTTCTTT. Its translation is CASSLIPPPGGTEAFF. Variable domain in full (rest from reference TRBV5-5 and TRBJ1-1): DAGVTQSPTHLIKTRGQQVTLRCSPISGHKSVSWYQQVLGQGPQFIFQYYEKEERGRGNFPDRFSARQFPNYSSELNVNALLLGDSALYLCASSLIPPPGGTEAFFGQGTRLTVV.

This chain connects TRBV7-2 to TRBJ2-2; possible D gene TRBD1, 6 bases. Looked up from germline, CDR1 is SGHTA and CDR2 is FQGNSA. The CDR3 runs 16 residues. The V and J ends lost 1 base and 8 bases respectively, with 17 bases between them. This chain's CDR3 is CASSLGGPGAMGELFF. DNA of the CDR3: TGTGCCAGCAGCTTAGGAGGGCCAGGGGCCATGGGGGAGCTGTTTTTT.

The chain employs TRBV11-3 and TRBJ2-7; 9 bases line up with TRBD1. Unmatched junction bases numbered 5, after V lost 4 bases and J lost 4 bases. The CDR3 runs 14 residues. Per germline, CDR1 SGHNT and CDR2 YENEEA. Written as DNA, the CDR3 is TGTGCCAGCAGCTCGGAGACAGGGGGTTACGAGCAGTACTTC. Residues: CASSSETGGYEQYF.

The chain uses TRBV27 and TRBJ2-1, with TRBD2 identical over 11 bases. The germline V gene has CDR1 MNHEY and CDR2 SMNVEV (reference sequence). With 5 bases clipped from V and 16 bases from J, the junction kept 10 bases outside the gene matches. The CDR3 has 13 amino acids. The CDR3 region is CASSPHLSGGAFF. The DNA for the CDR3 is TGTGCCAGCAGTCCTCACCTTAGCGGGGGGGCTTTCTTC.

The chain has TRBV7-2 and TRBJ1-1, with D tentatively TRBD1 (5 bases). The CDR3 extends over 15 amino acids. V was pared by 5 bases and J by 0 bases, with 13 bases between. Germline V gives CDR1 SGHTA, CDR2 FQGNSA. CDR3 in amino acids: CASSLGPGLNTEAFF. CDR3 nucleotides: TGTGCCAGCAGCCTGGGGCCAGGGCTGAACACTGAAGCTTTCTTT.

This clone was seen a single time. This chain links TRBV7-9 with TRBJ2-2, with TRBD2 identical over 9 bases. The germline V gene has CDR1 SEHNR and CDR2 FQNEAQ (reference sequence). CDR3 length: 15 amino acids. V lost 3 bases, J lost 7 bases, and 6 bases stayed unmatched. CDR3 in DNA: TGTGCCAGCAGCTTTGCGGGAGGGCAGCACGGGGAGCTGTTTTTT. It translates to CASSFAGGQHGELFF.

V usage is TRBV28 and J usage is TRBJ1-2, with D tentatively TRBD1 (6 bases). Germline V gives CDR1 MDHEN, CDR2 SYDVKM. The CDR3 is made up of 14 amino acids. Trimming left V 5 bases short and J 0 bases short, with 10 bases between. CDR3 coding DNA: TGTGCCAGCAGTAGGACAGCATCTAACTATGGCTACACCTTC. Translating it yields CASSRTASNYGYTF.

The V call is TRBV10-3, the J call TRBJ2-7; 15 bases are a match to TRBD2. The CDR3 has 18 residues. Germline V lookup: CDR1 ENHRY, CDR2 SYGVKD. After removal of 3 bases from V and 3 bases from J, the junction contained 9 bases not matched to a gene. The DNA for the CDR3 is TGTGCCATCAGTGAAAGACCTCCGGGACTAGCGGGAGGCTACGAGCAGTACTTC. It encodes CAISERPPGLAGGYEQYF.

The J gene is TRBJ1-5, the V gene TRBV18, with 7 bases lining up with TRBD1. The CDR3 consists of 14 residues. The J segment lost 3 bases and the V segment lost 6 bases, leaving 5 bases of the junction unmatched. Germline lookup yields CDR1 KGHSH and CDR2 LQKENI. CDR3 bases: TGTGCCAGCTCCCAGACAGGGATCAATCAGCCCCAGCATTTT. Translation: CASSQTGINQPQHF.